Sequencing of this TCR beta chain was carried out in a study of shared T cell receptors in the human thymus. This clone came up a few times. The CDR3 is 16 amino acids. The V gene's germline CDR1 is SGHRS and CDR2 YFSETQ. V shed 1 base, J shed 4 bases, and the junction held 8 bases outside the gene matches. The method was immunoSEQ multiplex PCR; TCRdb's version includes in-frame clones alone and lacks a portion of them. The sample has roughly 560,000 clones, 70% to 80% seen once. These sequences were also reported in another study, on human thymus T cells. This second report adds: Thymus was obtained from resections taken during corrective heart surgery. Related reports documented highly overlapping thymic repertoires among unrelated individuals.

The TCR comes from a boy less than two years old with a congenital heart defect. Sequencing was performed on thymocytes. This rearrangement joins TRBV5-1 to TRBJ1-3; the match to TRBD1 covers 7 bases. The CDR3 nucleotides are TGCGCCAGCAGCTTGTGGGCCGGGACAGCCGGAAACACCATATATTTT. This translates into CASSLWAGTAGNTIYF.